This T cell receptor (beta chain) was captured in a study of cytomegalovirus exposure and HLA in healthy donors. Study-wide results and limits: Most CMV-associated TCR beta chains appeared HLA-restricted in a later analysis.

60 Vbeta and 13 Jbeta primers were used in PCR. The repertoire was sequenced with immunoSEQ multiplex PCR; TCRdb's copy has only in-frame clones and lacks some. The sample includes roughly 120,000 clones, under 80% of them seen just once. A word on this clone: No antigen is known for it.

V gave up 4 bases and J gave up 4 bases, with 17 bases separating them. CDR1 is SGHRS, CDR2 YFSETQ, per germline. The CDR3 consists of 16 residues. The sample consisted of PBMCs. The chain joins TRBV5-1 to TRBJ2-2; tentative D call: TRBD2 (6 bases). This sequence originates from a man between 60 and 70 years old in good health and CMV-seropositive. CDR3 DNA sequence: TGCGCCAGCAGCCCCACACCGGGAGTGGCCACCGGGGAGCTGTTTTTT. The encoded protein is CASSPTPGVATGELFF.